These 15 T cell receptor beta chains originate from one sample sequenced in a study of T cells after posttransplantation cyclophosphamide (dated by TCRdb to between 2015 and 2016). Taken with the paper, the label for treatment or condition translates to: high-dose cyclophosphamide on days +3 and +4 as single-agent GVHD prophylaxis. Busulfan and fludarabine conditioning, a related or unrelated marrow graft, and cyclophosphamide on days +3 and +4 were given to PTCy patients. Library generation was performed with the immunoSEQ multiplex PCR assay. Entries here come from immuneACCESS through TCRdb and include only in-frame sequences with V and J called. Some clones fail to appear in such tables; in the studies checked, an unresolved V gene covers under half of the shortfall, and the cause of the remainder is unknown. This sample lists about 19,000 clones; 74% were detected once. Of the sample, 27% falls within the top ten clones.

This specimen was PBMCs, taken after an allogeneic stem cell transplant with post-transplant cyclophosphamide. The receptors stem from a young adult male patient who received an allogeneic stem cell transplant from a related donor, was CMV-positive, and had acute GVHD only. Post transplant, some T cells may arise from the graft donor.

This chain uses TRBV11-2 with TRBJ2-2, with D perhaps TRBD2 (5 bases). CDR3 length: 18 residues. The V gene's germline CDR1 is SGHAT and CDR2 FQNNGV. V was cut by 0 bases and J by 1 base, with 15 bases left in between. Here the CDR3 DNA reads TGTGCCAGCAGCTTAGATGGGGTCGGACTCCTGAACACCGGGGAGCTGTTTTTT. Translating gives CASSLDGVGLLNTGELFF.

V usage is TRBV2 and J usage is TRBJ1-2, with TRBD1 matching 7 bases. With V trimmed by 0 bases and J by 6 bases, 4 bases remained unmatched. The germline V gene has CDR1 SNHLY and CDR2 FYNNEI. The CDR3 runs to 14 residues. The CDR3 spells CASSEAKTGNGYTF. CDR3 nucleotide sequence: TGTGCCAGCAGTGAAGCGAAGACAGGGAATGGCTACACCTTC.

This clone was seen at least ten times. V is TRBV6-5 and J is TRBJ2-5; TRBD2 is a possible D gene (6 bases). CDR1 is MNHEY, CDR2 SVGAGI, per germline. V gave up 5 bases and J gave up 9 bases, with 16 bases separating them. This CDR3 comprises 13 residues. Here the CDR3 DNA reads TGTGCCAGCAGTACCGGAGGGTTGGCGGCCCAGTACTTC. This codes for CASSTGGLAAQYF.

The gene calls are TRBV5-6 and TRBJ2-3, with 11 positions matching TRBD2. CDR1 and CDR2 from the germline V gene are SGHDT and YYEEEE. V lost 3 bases and J lost 3; bases outside the gene matches: 3. The CDR3 runs to 15 residues. The CDR3 region has the DNA TGTGCCAGCAGCTCAAGACTAGCGGGGACAGATACGCAGTATTTT. Its protein is CASSSRLAGTDTQYF.

This clone has just a few counts. The V and J genes are TRBV19 and TRBJ2-7; 10 bases agree with TRBD1. Germline V gene sequence: CDR1 LNHDA, CDR2 SQIVND (reference sequence). V lost 1 base, J lost 3 bases, and 18 bases stayed unmatched. The length of the CDR3 is 20 residues. CDR3 DNA: TGTGCCAGTAGTATAGGTGGGGTGATGACAGGGGGCCACAACAACTACGAGCAGTACTTC. Encoded protein: CASSIGGVMTGGHNNYEQYF. Full variable domain (missing parts from reference TRBV19 and TRBJ2-7): DGGITQSPKYLFRKEGQNVTLSCEQNLNHDAMYWYRQDPGQGLRLIYYSQIVNDFQKGDIAEGYSVSREKKESFPLTVTSAQKNPTAFYLCASSIGGVMTGGHNNYEQYFGPGTRLTVT.

This clone has more than one count but fewer than ten. CDR3 loop: CASSQGDQGFSPLHF. CDR3 DNA: TGCGCCAGCAGCCAAGGTGACCAGGGATTCTCACCCCTCCACTTT. The V and J genes are TRBV4-3 and TRBJ1-6; D is perhaps TRBD1 (5 bases). V lost 1 base, J lost 10 bases, and 14 bases lay in between. The germline CDR1 and CDR2 sequences are LGHNA and YSLEER. This CDR3 region has 15 residues.

CDR3 sequence reads: CASSYEDRVNYGYTF. The CDR3 DNA is TGTGCCAGCAGTTACGAGGACAGGGTAAACTATGGCTACACCTTC. The V and J genes are TRBV6-5 and TRBJ1-2, with TRBD1 identical over 8 bases. Germline lookup yields CDR1 MNHEY and CDR2 SVGAGI. The CDR3 consists of 15 residues. J was trimmed by 2 bases and V by 2 bases; bases with no gene match: 4.

This sequence joins TRBV6-1 and TRBJ1-5; 9 bases are shared with TRBD1. Germline values: CDR1 MNHNS, CDR2 SASEGT. The V segment lost 8 bases and the J segment 2 bases; nucleotides outside the gene matches: 7. This CDR3 has 15 residues. CDR3: CASGGQGVGNQPQHF. The CDR3 DNA reads TGTGCCAGCGGGGGACAGGGTGTGGGCAATCAGCCCCAGCATTTT.

This chain links TRBV13 with TRBJ1-2; D gene uncertain. Trimming took 0 bases from V and 5 from J, leaving 10 bases between them. CDR1 is PRHDT, CDR2 FYEKMQ, per germline (reference sequence). This CDR3 is built from 14 residues. The CDR3 DNA is TGTGCCAGCAGCTTAGGGACTGGAGGTTATGGCTACACCTTC. Its translation is CASSLGTGGYGYTF. The variable domain in full, completed from reference TRBV13 and TRBJ1-2, reads AAGVIQSPRHLIKEKRETATLKCYPIPRHDTVYWYQQGPGQDPQFLISFYEKMQSDKGSIPDRFSAQQFSDYHSELNMSSLELGDSALYFCASSLGTGGYGYTFGSGTRLTVV.

The chain combines TRBV5-5 with TRBJ1-2; TRBD1 agrees at 8 bases. CDR1 is SGHKS, CDR2 YYEKEE, per germline (reference sequence). The CDR3 extends over 16 amino acids. V shed 2 bases and J 7 bases; nucleotides not matched to a gene: 13. DNA of the CDR3: TGTGCCAGCAGCTTTACCGGACAGGGACTTACGGGTGGCTACACCTTC. Its protein is CASSFTGQGLTGGYTF.

This clone was recorded once. The chain recombines TRBV5-4 with TRBJ2-3, with TRBD2 identical over 11 bases. Germline assignment: CDR1 SGHNT and CDR2 YYREEE (reference sequence). V was clipped by 0 bases and J by 4 bases; unmatched bases: 7. The CDR3 spans 17 residues. The CDR3 coding sequence is TGTGCCAGCAGCTTGGGGCTAGCGGGGGGCGCGGCAGATACGCAGTATTTT. Translating it yields CASSLGLAGGAADTQYF.

The J gene is TRBJ1-1, the V gene TRBV6-5; 7 bases fit TRBD1. CDR1 and CDR2 (germline): MNHEY, SVGAGI. The length of the CDR3 is 15 residues. The V gene end was trimmed by 3 bases and the J gene end by 1 base; junction bases not matched to a gene: 5. The CDR3 region is CASSYGRTGNTEAFF. CDR3 in DNA: TGTGCCAGCAGTTATGGCCGGACAGGGAACACTGAAGCTTTCTTT.

The chain links TRBV9 to TRBJ1-2; 7 nucleotides line up with TRBD1. CDR1 SGDLS and CDR2 YYNGEE come from the germline V gene. The CDR3 is made up of 15 amino acids. The ends lost 0 bases at V and 4 bases at J; junction bases unmatched: 6. CDR3 DNA sequence: TGTGCCAGCAGCGTAGGGTCAGGGGGAGTCTATGGCTACACCTTC. Protein product: CASSVGSGGVYGYTF.

This clone was picked up a small number of times. The V call is TRBV10-2, the J call TRBJ2-1; 7 bases are shared with TRBD2. The length of the CDR3 is 13 residues. V dropped 4 bases and J dropped 3; count of bases not matched to a gene: 0. Germline assignment: CDR1 WSHSY and CDR2 SAAADI. The CDR3 spells CASSGDYYNEQFF. The CDR3 DNA sequence: TGCGCCAGCAGTGGGGACTACTACAATGAGCAGTTCTTC.

The gene calls are TRBV18 and TRBJ1-5; TRBD1 agrees at 7 bases. The length of the CDR3 is 15 residues. CDR1 is KGHSH, CDR2 LQKENI, per germline. Unmatched junction bases numbered 6, after V lost 3 bases and J lost 4 bases. CDR3 loop: CASSPGRGVNQPQHF. DNA of the CDR3: TGTGCCAGCTCACCGGGCAGGGGGGTGAATCAGCCCCAGCATTTT.